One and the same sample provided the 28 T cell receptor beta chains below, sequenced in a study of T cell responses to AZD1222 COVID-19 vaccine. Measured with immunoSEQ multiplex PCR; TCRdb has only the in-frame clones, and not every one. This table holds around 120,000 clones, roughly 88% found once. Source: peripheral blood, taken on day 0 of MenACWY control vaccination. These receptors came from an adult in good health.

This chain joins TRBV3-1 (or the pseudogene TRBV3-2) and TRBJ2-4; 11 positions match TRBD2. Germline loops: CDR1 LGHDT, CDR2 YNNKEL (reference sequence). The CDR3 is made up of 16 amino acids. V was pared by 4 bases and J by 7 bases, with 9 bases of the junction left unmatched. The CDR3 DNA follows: TGTGCCAGCAGCCCCACAGGACTAGCGGGTTTGAACATTCAGTACTTC. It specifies CASSPTGLAGLNIQYF.

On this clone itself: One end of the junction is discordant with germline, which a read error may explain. CDR3: CAGSLSLGVSGYTF. CDR3 in DNA: TGTGCCGGCAGCTTAAGCTTGGGTGTGAGTGGCTACACCTTC. This sequence joins TRBV7-8 and TRBJ1-2; D ambiguous. The CDR3 is 14 residues long. The germline V gene has CDR1 SGHVS and CDR2 FQNEAQ.

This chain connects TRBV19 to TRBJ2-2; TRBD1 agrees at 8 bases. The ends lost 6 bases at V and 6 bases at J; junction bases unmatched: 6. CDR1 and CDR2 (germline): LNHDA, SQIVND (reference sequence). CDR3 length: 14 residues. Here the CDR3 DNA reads TGTGCCAGTAGGGGACAGGTAACTCCCGGGGAGCTGTTTTTT. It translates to CASRGQVTPGELFF. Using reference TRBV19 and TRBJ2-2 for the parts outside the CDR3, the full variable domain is DGGITQSPKYLFRKEGQNVTLSCEQNLNHDAMYWYRQDPGQGLRLIYYSQIVNDFQKGDIAEGYSVSREKKESFPLTVTSAQKNPTAFYLCASRGQVTPGELFFGEGSRLTVL.

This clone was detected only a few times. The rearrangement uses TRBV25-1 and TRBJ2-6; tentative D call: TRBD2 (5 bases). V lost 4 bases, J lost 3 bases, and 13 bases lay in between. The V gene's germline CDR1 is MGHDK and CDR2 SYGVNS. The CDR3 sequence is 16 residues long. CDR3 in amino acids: CASSGTASFGANVLTF. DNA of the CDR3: TGTGCCAGCAGTGGGACTGCCTCCTTTGGGGCCAACGTCCTGACTTTC.

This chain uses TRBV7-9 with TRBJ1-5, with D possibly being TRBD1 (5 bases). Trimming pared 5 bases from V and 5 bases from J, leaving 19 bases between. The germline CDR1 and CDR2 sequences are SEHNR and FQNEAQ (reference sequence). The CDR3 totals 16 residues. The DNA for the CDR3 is TGTGCCAGCAGCAAAATGATGGTAGGGGAGGATCAGCCCCAGCATTTT. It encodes CASSKMMVGEDQPQHF.

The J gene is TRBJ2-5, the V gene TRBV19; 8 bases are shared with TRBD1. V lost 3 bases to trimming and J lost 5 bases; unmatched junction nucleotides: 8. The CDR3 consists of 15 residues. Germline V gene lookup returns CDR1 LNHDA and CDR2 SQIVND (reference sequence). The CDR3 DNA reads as TGTGCCAGTAGTATGCGGACAGGGAAGACGGAGACCCAGTACTTC. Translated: CASSMRTGKTETQYF.

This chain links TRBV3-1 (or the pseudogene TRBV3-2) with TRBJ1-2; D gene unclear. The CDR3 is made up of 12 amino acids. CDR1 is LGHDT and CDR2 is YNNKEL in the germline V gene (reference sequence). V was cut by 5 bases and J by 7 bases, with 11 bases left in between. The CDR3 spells CASSARSSGYTF. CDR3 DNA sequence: TGTGCCAGCAGCGCCCGGTCGTCTGGCTACACCTTC.

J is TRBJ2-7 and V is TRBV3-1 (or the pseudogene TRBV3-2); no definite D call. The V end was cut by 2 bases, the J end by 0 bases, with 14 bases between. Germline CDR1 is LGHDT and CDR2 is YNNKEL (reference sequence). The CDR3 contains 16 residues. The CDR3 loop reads CASSQKPLRSSYEQYF. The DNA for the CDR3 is TGTGCCAGCAGCCAAAAGCCCCTAAGGAGCTCCTACGAGCAGTACTTC.

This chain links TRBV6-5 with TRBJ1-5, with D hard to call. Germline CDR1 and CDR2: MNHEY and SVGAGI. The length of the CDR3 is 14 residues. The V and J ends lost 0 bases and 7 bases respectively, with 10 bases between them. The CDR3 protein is CASSYSAGDQPQHF. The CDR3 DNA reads TGTGCCAGCAGTTACTCCGCGGGTGACCAGCCCCAGCATTTT.

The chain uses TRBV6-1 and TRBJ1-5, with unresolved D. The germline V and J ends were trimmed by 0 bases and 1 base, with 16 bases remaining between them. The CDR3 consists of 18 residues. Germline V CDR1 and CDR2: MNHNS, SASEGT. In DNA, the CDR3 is TGTGCCAGCAGTGAAGCTCCGACACGAGGTTTCAGCAATCAGCCCCAGCATTTT. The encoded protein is CASSEAPTRGFSNQPQHF.

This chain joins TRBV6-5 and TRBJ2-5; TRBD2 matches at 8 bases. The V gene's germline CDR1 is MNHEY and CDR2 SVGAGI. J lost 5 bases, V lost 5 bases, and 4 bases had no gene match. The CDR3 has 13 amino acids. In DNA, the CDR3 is TGTGCCAGCAGTCGGACTAGCCGGGAGACCCAGTACTTC. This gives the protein CASSRTSRETQYF.

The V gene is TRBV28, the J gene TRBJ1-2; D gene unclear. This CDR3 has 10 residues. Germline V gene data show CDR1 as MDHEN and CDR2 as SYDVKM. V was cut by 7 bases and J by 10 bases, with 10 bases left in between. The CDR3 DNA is TGTGCCAGCACGGACGGTTCCTACACCTTC. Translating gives CASTDGSYTF.

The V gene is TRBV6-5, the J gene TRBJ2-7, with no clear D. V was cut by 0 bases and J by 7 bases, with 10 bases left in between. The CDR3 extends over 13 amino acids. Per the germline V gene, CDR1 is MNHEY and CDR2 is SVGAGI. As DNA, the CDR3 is TGTGCCAGCAGTTACTCAACCCTACAGGAGCAGTACTTC. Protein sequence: CASSYSTLQEQYF.

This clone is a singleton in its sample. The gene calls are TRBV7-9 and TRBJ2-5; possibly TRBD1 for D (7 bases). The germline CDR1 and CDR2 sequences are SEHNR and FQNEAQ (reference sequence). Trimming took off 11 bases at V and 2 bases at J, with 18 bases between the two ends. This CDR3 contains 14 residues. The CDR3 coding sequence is TGTGCCCTGGGGGGTGCAGGGGGACAAGAGACCCAGTACTTC. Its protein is CALGGAGGQETQYF.

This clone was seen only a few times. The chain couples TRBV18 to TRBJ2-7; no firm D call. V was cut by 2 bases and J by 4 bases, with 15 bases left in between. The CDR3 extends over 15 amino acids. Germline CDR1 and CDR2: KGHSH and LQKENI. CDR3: CASSPMDRDPYEQYF. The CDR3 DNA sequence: TGTGCCAGCTCACCAATGGACCGAGACCCTTACGAGCAGTACTTC. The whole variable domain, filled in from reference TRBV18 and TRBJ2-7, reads NAGVMQNPRHLVRRRGQEARLRCSPMKGHSHVYWYRQLPEEGLKFMVYLQKENIIDESGMPKERFSAEFPKEGPSILRIQQVVRGDSAAYFCASSPMDRDPYEQYFGPGTRLTVT.

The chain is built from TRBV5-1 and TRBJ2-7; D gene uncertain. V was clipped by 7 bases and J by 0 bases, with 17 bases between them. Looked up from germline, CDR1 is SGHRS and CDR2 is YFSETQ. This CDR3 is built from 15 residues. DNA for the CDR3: TGCGCCAGCCGTCAGCAGGACGGCCTCTCCTACGAGCAGTACTTC. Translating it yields CASRQQDGLSYEQYF.

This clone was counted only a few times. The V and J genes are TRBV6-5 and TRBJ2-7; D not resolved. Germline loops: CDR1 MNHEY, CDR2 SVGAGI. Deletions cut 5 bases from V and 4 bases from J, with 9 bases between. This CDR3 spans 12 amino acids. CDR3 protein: CASSPGRYEQYF. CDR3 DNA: TGTGCCAGCAGTCCCGGACGTTACGAGCAGTACTTC.

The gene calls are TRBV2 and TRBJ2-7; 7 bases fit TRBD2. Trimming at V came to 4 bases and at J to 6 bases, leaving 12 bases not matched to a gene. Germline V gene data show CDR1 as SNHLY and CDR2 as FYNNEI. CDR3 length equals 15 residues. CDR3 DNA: TGTGCCAGCAGTGGGCTCGGGGGGAGGGCCGGCGAGCAGTACTTC. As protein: CASSGLGGRAGEQYF.

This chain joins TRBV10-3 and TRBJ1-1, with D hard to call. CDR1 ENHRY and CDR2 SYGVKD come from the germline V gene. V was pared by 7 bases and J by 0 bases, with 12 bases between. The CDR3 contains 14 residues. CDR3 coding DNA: TGTGCCATCACGGCGGGCTTAATGAACACTGAAGCTTTCTTT. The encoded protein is CAITAGLMNTEAFF.

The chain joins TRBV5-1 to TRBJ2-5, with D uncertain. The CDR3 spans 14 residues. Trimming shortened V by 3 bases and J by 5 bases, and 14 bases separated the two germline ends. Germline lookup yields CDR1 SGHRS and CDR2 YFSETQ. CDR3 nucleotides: TGCGCCAGCAGCTCGGGCCTACCAAGGGAGACCCAGTACTTC. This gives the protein CASSSGLPRETQYF.

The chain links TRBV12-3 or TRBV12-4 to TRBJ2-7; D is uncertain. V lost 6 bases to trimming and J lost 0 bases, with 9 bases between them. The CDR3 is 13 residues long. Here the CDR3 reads CASSARASYEQYF. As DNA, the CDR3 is TGTGCCAGCAGCGCACGGGCCTCCTACGAGCAGTACTTC.

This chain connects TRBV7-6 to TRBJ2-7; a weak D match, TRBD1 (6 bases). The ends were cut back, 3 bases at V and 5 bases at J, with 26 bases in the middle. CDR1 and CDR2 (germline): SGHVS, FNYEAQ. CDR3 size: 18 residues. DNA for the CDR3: TGTGCCAGCAGCTTCTCCAAGGGGGACCGGGACCGTTTTCACGAGCAGTACTTC. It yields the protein CASSFSKGDRDRFHEQYF. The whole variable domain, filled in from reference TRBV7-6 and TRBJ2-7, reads GAGVSQSPRYKVTKRGQDVALRCDPISGHVSLYWYRQALGQGPEFLTYFNYEAQQDKSGLPNDRFSAERPEGSISTLTIQRTEQRDSAMYRCASSFSKGDRDRFHEQYFGPGTRLTVT.

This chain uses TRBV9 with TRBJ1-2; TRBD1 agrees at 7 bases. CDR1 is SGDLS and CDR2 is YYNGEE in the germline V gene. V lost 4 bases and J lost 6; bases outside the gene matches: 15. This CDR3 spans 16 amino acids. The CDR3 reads CASSLGRYQGVNGYTF. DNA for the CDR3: TGTGCCAGCAGCCTCGGACGGTATCAGGGGGTTAATGGCTACACCTTC.

This chain's CDR3 is CASTGTGDSYEQYF. The CDR3 DNA reads TGTGCCAGCACCGGGACAGGTGATTCCTACGAGCAGTACTTC. The chain is built from TRBV6-5 and TRBJ2-7, with 8 nucleotides matching TRBD1. Germline V lookup: CDR1 MNHEY, CDR2 SVGAGI. The V and J ends lost 7 bases and 1 base, in that order; junction bases with no gene match: 6. This CDR3 has 14 residues.

The CDR3 bases are TGTGCCAGCAGTCGGACGGGGGGTACGCAGTATTTT. It translates to CASSRTGGTQYF. The V call is TRBV5-6, the J call TRBJ2-3; 7 bases align to TRBD2. Germline CDR1 reads SGHDT; CDR2 reads YYEEEE. The CDR3 is 12 residues long. J lost 8 bases, V lost 5 bases, and 5 bases had no gene match. Full variable domain (outside the CDR3, taken from reference TRBV5-6 and TRBJ2-3): DAGVTQSPTHLIKTRGQQVTLRCSPKSGHDTVSWYQQALGQGPQFIFQYYEEEERQRGNFPDRFSGHQFPNYSSELNVNALLLGDSALYLCASSRTGGTQYFGPGTRLTVL.

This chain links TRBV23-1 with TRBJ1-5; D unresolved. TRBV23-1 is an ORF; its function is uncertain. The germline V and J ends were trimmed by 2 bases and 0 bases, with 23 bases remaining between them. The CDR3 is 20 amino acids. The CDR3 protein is CASSQVPIHPQLYSNQPQHF. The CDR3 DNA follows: TGCGCCAGCAGTCAAGTCCCGATTCACCCCCAGCTGTATAGCAATCAGCCCCAGCATTTT.

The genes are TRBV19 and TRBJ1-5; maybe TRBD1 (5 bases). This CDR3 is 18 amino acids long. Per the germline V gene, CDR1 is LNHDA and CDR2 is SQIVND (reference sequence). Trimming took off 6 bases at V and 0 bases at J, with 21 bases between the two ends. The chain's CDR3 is CASSPRDLGAYSNQPQHF. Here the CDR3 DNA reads TGTGCCAGTAGCCCACGGGACCTCGGGGCTTATAGCAATCAGCCCCAGCATTTT.

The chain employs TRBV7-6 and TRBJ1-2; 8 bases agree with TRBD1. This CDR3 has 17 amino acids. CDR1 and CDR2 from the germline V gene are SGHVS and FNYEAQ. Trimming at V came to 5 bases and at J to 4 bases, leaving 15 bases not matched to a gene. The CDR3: CASSRGTGIENGYGYTF. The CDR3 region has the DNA TGTGCCAGCAGCAGAGGGACAGGAATAGAAAATGGCTATGGCTACACCTTC. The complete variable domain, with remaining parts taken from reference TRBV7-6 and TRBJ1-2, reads GAGVSQSPRYKVTKRGQDVALRCDPISGHVSLYWYRQALGQGPEFLTYFNYEAQQDKSGLPNDRFSAERPEGSISTLTIQRTEQRDSAMYRCASSRGTGIENGYGYTFGSGTRLTVV.